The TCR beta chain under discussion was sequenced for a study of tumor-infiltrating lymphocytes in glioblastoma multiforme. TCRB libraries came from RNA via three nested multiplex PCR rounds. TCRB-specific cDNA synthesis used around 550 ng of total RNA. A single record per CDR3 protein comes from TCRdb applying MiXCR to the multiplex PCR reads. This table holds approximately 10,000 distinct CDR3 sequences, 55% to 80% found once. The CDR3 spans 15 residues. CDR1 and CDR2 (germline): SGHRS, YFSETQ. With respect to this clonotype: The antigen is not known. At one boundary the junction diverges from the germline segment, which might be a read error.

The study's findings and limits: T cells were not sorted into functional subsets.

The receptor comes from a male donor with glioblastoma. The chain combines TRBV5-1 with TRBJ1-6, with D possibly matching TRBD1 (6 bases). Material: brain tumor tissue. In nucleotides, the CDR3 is TGCGCCAGCAGCCCCGGGACATGGGGCCGTTCACCACTCCACTTT. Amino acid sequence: CASSPGTWGRSPLHF. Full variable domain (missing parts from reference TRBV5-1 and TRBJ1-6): KAGVTQTPRYLIKTRGQQVTLSCSPISGHRSVSWYQQTPGQGLQFLFEYFSETQRNKGNFPGRFSGRQFSNSRSEMNVSTLELGDSALYLCASSPGTWGRSPLHFGNGTRLTVT.